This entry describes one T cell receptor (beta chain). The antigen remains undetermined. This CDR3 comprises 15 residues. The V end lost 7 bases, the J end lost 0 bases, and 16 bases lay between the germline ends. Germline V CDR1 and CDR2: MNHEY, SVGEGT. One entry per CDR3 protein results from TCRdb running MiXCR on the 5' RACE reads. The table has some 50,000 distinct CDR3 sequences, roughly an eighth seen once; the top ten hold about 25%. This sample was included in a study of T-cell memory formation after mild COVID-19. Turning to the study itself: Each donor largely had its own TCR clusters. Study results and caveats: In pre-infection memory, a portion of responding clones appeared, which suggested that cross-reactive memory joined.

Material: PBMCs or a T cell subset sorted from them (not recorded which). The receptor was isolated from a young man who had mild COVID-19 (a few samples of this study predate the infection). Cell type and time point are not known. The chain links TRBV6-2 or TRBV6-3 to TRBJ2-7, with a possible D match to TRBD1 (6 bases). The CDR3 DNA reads TGTGCCAGCACCCTGGGACATACGACCTCCTACGAGCAGTACTTC. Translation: CASTLGHTTSYEQYF.